This record concerns one T cell receptor (beta chain) sequence. The antigen is unknown. Sequenced by immunoSEQ multiplex PCR; TCRdb stores in-frame clones only, minus some. The sample includes around 100,000 clones, roughly 90% of them seen just once. The data are from a study of CD4+ T cells in melanoma. Study-level points and caveats: CD8+ T cell, macrophage and B cell function reportedly correlated with neoantigen-specific CD4+ T cells. Diverse differentiation states were reported for melanoma neoantigen-specific CD4+ T cells.

This CDR3 contains 17 residues. V was shortened by 5 bases and J by 0 bases, with 16 bases between the two germline ends. Germline-derived CDR1 and CDR2 are SEHNR and FQNEAQ (reference sequence). V usage is TRBV7-9 and J usage is TRBJ2-2; a possible D gene is TRBD1 (6 bases). Specimen: peripheral blood. This receptor was obtained from a human donor with melanoma. The CDR3 coding sequence is TGTGCCAGCAGCGGGGACAAGTCTTTCGCGAACACCGGGGAGCTGTTTTTT. Translated: CASSGDKSFANTGELFF.